The TCR beta chain under discussion was sequenced for a study of blood T cell repertoires in COVID-19. About the study: The United States, Italy and Spain supplied acute and convalescent COVID-19 samples. T cells, B-cell-depleted T cells, or PBMCs provided the cDNA or gDNA that served as material.

Under the authors' procedure: Quantification of nucleated cells was approximated via reference gene primer amplification. TCRdb's table, derived via immunoSEQ multiplex PCR, lists solely in-frame clones and lacks some. V and J calls plus clone size are reproduced from that table; the DNA served to infer D and trimming. The sample holds fewer than 200,000 clones; about four fifths are singletons and the top ten take about 4%. The J segment lost 7 bases and the V segment lost 3 bases, leaving 11 bases of the junction unmatched. CDR3 length equals 16 residues. Germline V gene lookup returns CDR1 SGHTA and CDR2 FQGNSA.

The rearrangement uses TRBV7-2 and TRBJ2-1; TRBD2 matches at 8 bases. The TCR originated in a woman older than 75 with acute or convalescent COVID-19. The sequenced material came from peripheral blood. CDR3 sequence reads: CASSFRGGSFGNEQFF. The CDR3 bases are TGTGCCAGCAGCTTCCGGGGGGGGTCGTTCGGGAATGAGCAGTTCTTC.